Below, 26 T cell receptor beta chains from the same sample are listed, as sequenced in a study of shared clonotypes between healthy human individuals. TCRdb keeps only in-frame clones here, not all; method: immunoSEQ multiplex PCR. The data hold some 1 million clones, with about 80% observed a single time. Sequenced: memory CD4+ T cells sorted from blood. Subset of the sample: CD45RA-negative fraction. These receptors all come from a man between 18 and 35 years old in good health.

The V gene is TRBV10-1, the J gene TRBJ2-2; TRBD1 aligns across 12 bases. CDR1 is WNHNN and CDR2 is SYGVQD in the germline V gene (reference sequence). The CDR3 loop spans 14 amino acids. Trimming took 5 bases from V and 8 from J; bases not matched to a gene: 3. The CDR3: CASSMGQGAGELFF. CDR3 DNA: TGCGCCAGCAGTATGGGACAGGGGGCTGGGGAGCTGTTTTTT.

This chain connects TRBV30 to TRBJ2-7, with 9 nucleotides matching TRBD1. Looked up from germline, CDR1 is GTSNPN and CDR2 is SVGIG (reference sequence). The CDR3 covers 12 residues. J lost 2 bases, V lost 8 bases, and 4 bases had no gene match. The CDR3 region is CAGRQGAYEQYF. The CDR3 DNA is TGTGCCGGGCGACAGGGGGCCTACGAGCAGTACTTC.

The chain recombines TRBV30 with TRBJ1-6, with D tentatively TRBD1 (5 bases). Germline assignment: CDR1 GTSNPN and CDR2 SVGIG (reference sequence). Trimming removed 2 bases at V and 7 bases at J, with 12 bases between. There are 14 residues in the CDR3. The CDR3 is CAWSPGGDNSPLHF. CDR3 nucleotide sequence: TGTGCCTGGAGTCCCGGAGGGGACAATTCACCCCTCCACTTT.

The chain combines TRBV27 with TRBJ2-2; 9 bases are a match to TRBD1. The germline V gene encodes CDR1 MNHEY and CDR2 SMNVEV (reference sequence). Unmatched junction bases numbered 5, after V lost 6 bases and J lost 6 bases. The CDR3 is 14 amino acids. In nucleotides, the CDR3 is TGTGCCAGCAGGGACAGGGGATTCGCCGGGGAGCTGTTTTTT. Translating gives CASRDRGFAGELFF.

In its sample, this clone was seen a few times. V is TRBV5-6 and J is TRBJ2-1; D tentatively fits TRBD1 or TRBD2 (5 bases each). Trimming took off 0 bases at V and 12 bases at J, with 16 bases between the two ends. The CDR3 loop spans 14 amino acids. Per the germline V gene, CDR1 is SGHDT and CDR2 is YYEEEE. The CDR3 spells CASSLEVAGGWQFF. CDR3 nucleotides: TGTGCCAGCAGCTTGGAGGTCGCTGGGGGTTGGCAGTTCTTC.

The chain couples TRBV7-2 to TRBJ1-6; D is ambiguous. Trimming left V 2 bases short and J 9 bases short, with 8 bases between. CDR1 and CDR2 (germline): SGHTA, FQGNSA. The CDR3 spans 13 residues. CDR3 residues: CASSLQVFSPLHF. For the CDR3, the DNA is TGTGCCAGCAGCTTACAGGTTTTTTCACCCCTCCACTTT.

The rearrangement joins TRBV6-1 to TRBJ2-3, with D unclear. The CDR3 is 15 residues long. The V end was cut by 1 base, the J end by 2 bases, with 10 bases between. Germline values: CDR1 MNHNS, CDR2 SASEGT. In DNA, the CDR3 is TGTGCCAGCAGTGAAGGAGGCTTTTACACAGATACGCAGTATTTT. Translating it yields CASSEGGFYTDTQYF.

The CDR3 sequence: CASGLDSLQPQHF. The DNA of the CDR3 is TGTGCTAGTGGTTTGGACAGTTTGCAGCCCCAGCATTTT. The rearrangement links TRBV12-5 to TRBJ1-5; D ambiguous. This CDR3 is 13 amino acids long. Germline CDR1 reads LGHNT; CDR2 reads FRNRAP. Deletions cut 1 base from V and 7 bases from J, with 8 bases between.

Concerning this clone: One end of the junction does not line up with germline, which may come from a read error. This CDR3 is also generated by other DNA sequences in the sample. V gene TRBV7-7 combines with J gene TRBJ2-5; maybe TRBD2 (5 bases). Germline CDR1 is SSHAT and CDR2 is FNYEAQ (reference sequence). This CDR3 comprises 16 residues. In DNA form, the CDR3 reads TGTGCTAGCAGCTTAGGGAGTAAGGCGGTCGGAGAAACCCAGTACTTC. Encoded protein: CASSLGSKAVGETQYF.

This chain joins TRBV7-3 and TRBJ1-5, with TRBD1 matching 8 bases. V dropped 5 bases and J dropped 2; count of bases not matched to a gene: 14. The CDR3 is 18 amino acids. The V gene's germline CDR1 is SGHTA and CDR2 FQGTGA. The chain's CDR3 is CASSPPDRVGECNQPQHF. CDR3 bases: TGTGCCAGCAGCCCCCCGGACAGGGTTGGTGAGTGCAATCAGCCCCAGCATTTT.

In its sample, this clone was seen a few times. The chain combines TRBV9 with TRBJ2-3; 12 nucleotides align to TRBD2. The length of the CDR3 is 17 residues. V shed 3 bases and J 9 bases; nucleotides not matched to a gene: 14. Germline values: CDR1 SGDLS, CDR2 YYNGEE. CDR3 bases: TGTGCCAGCAGCGCAGACGTAGGACTAGCGGGATTCAGGACGCAGTATTTT. This translates into CASSADVGLAGFRTQYF.

The rearrangement joins TRBV7-9 to TRBJ1-4; D is unresolved. CDR3 length: 15 amino acids. The V end lost 1 base, the J end lost 11 bases, and 17 bases lay between the germline ends. CDR1 and CDR2 (germline): SEHNR, FQNEAQ (reference sequence). The CDR3 spells CASSLGGITGEKLFF. The CDR3 DNA sequence: TGTGCCAGCAGCTTAGGCGGTATTACCGGTGAGAAACTGTTTTTT.

The chain has TRBV28 and TRBJ2-7; 7 bases align to TRBD1. The germline V gene has CDR1 MDHEN and CDR2 SYDVKM. CDR3 size: 15 residues. V lost 6 bases, J lost 5 bases, and 13 bases stayed unmatched. CDR3 loop: CASSPGQVGGDEQYF. The CDR3, as DNA: TGTGCCAGCAGCCCAGGACAGGTCGGTGGTGACGAGCAGTACTTC. Together with reference TRBV28 and TRBJ2-7, the CDR3 gives the full variable domain: DVKVTQSSRYLVKRTGEKVFLECVQDMDHENMFWYRQDPGLGLRLIYFSYDVKMKEKGDIPEGYSVSREKKERFSLILESASTNQTSMYLCASSPGQVGGDEQYFGPGTRLTVT.

The chain employs TRBV2 and TRBJ1-2; D unresolved. Trimming removed 6 bases from V and 7 bases from J, with 9 bases in between. Germline lookup yields CDR1 SNHLY and CDR2 FYNNEI. CDR3 length: 11 residues. The CDR3 DNA is TGTGCCAGCAGAGTCGGGGTTGGCTACACCTTC. The encoded protein is CASRVGVGYTF.

V is TRBV9 and J is TRBJ2-2; unclear D gene. V was shortened by 0 bases and J by 1 base, with 7 bases between the two germline ends. Germline V gene lookup returns CDR1 SGDLS and CDR2 YYNGEE. The CDR3 has 15 residues. CDR3 nucleotide sequence: TGTGCCAGCAGCGTAGGAGTTGTGAACACCGGGGAGCTGTTTTTT. Translation: CASSVGVVNTGELFF.

This clone was seen once. V is TRBV5-1 and J is TRBJ2-7; D might be TRBD1 (6 bases). This CDR3 is 15 amino acids long. V was shortened by 5 bases and J by 4 bases, with 19 bases between the two germline ends. Per the germline V gene, CDR1 is SGHRS and CDR2 is YFSETQ. In DNA form, the CDR3 reads TGCGCCAGCAGTACTACCGGGACAAATTTTTACGAGCAGTACTTC. Protein product: CASSTTGTNFYEQYF.

This chain uses TRBV29-1 with TRBJ1-4, with a weak D call TRBD1 (6 bases). This CDR3 is 14 amino acids long. From germline, CDR1 is SQVTM and CDR2 ANQGSEA. V shed 7 bases and J shed 0 bases, with 12 bases lying between them. The CDR3 DNA reads as TGCAGCGCCGTGGACAGTGCAACTAATGAAAAACTGTTTTTT. As protein: CSAVDSATNEKLFF.

The chain uses TRBV29-1 and TRBJ2-1; no reliable D call. This CDR3 is 13 amino acids long. V was trimmed by 4 bases and J by 0 bases, leaving 7 bases between them. Germline V gene lookup returns CDR1 SQVTM and CDR2 ANQGSEA. DNA for the CDR3: TGCAGCGTTGCCTGGAGCTCCTACAATGAGCAGTTCTTC. Protein sequence: CSVAWSSYNEQFF.

The genes are TRBV5-4 and TRBJ2-7, with TRBD1 matching over 7 bases. Trimming cost V 2 bases and J 7 bases; bases outside gene matches: 12. This CDR3 spans 15 amino acids. Germline CDR1 SGHNT, CDR2 YYREEE (reference sequence). The DNA of the CDR3 is TGTGCCAGCAGCTTTACCGCCGACAGGGTGGAAGAGCAGTACTTC. Its translation is CASSFTADRVEEQYF. Full variable domain (rest looked up from reference TRBV5-4 and TRBJ2-7): ETGVTQSPTHLIKTRGQQVTLRCSSQSGHNTVSWYQQALGQGPQFIFQYYREEENGRGNFPPRFSGLQFPNYSSELNVNALELDDSALYLCASSFTADRVEEQYFGPGTRLTVT.

The chain couples TRBV2 to TRBJ2-4; 8 nucleotides agree with TRBD2. J was trimmed by 16 bases and V by 6 bases; bases with no gene match: 17. The CDR3 extends over 14 amino acids. Per germline, CDR1 SNHLY and CDR2 FYNNEI. CDR3 sequence (DNA): TGTGCCAGCAGGGACAATGATAGCGGGGACCATGGTTACTTC. This codes for CASRDNDSGDHGYF.

This chain uses TRBV14 with TRBJ1-6, with D maybe TRBD1 (5 bases). Germline CDR1 and CDR2: SGHDN and FVKESK. The CDR3 spans 13 residues. Between the trimmed V and J ends, which lost 6 bases and 4 bases, there was a span of 7 bases. CDR3 protein: CASRYRYNSPLHF. CDR3 DNA: TGTGCCAGCAGGTACAGGTATAATTCACCCCTCCACTTT.

The V call is TRBV30, the J call TRBJ2-3; D could derive from TRBD1 or TRBD2 (5 bases each). Per the germline V gene, CDR1 is GTSNPN and CDR2 is SVGIG (reference sequence). This CDR3 contains 18 residues. Trimming removed 0 bases from V and 2 bases from J, with 21 bases in between. In nucleotides, the CDR3 is TGTGCCTGGAGTGTAGTAGGAAGGGGTAGCGCGACCACAGATACGCAGTATTTT. Its translation is CAWSVVGRGSATTDTQYF.

The chain recombines TRBV6-6 with TRBJ1-5; no definite D call. The CDR3 covers 11 residues. Trimming shortened V by 6 bases and J by 6 bases, and 6 bases separated the two germline ends. Looked up from germline, CDR1 is MNHNY and CDR2 is SVGAGI (reference sequence). In DNA form, the CDR3 reads TGTGCCAGCAGCTCCAGTCAGCCCCAGCATTTT. This sequence encodes CASSSSQPQHF.

This sequence joins TRBV20-1 and TRBJ2-7; D may be TRBD1 (5 bases). The CDR3 has 11 amino acids. CDR1 and CDR2 (germline): DFQATT, SNEGSKA (reference sequence). The DNA for the CDR3 is TGCAGCCAAAAAGGGGTTAACGAGCAGTACTTC. Translated: CSQKGVNEQYF.

This clone was observed a few times. The V and J genes are TRBV14 and TRBJ1-2, with 8 nucleotides matching TRBD1. Per germline, CDR1 SGHDN and CDR2 FVKESK. This CDR3 region has 13 residues. J was trimmed by 2 bases and V by 4 bases; bases with no gene match: 0. CDR3 nucleotide sequence: TGTGCCAGCAGCCGGGACAGGAACTATGGCTACACCTTC. It yields the protein CASSRDRNYGYTF.

V is TRBV18 and J is TRBJ1-3; D is unresolved. In germline, CDR1 is KGHSH, CDR2 LQKENI. This CDR3 region has 15 residues. V was shortened by 6 bases and J by 0 bases, with 12 bases between the two germline ends. This CDR3 is CASSAMAGSGNTIYF. In DNA, the CDR3 is TGTGCCAGCTCCGCAATGGCAGGCTCTGGAAACACCATATATTTT.